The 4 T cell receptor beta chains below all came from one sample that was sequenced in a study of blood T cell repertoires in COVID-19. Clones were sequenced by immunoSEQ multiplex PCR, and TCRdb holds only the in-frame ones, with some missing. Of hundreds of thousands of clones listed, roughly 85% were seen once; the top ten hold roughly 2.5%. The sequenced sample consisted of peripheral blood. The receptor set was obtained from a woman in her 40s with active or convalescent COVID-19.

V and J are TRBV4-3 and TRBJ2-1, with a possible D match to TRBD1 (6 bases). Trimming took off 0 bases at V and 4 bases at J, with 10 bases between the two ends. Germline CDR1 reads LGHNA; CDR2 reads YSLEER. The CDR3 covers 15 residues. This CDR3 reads CASSQETRGYNEQFF. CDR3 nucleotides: TGCGCCAGCAGCCAAGAAACCAGGGGTTACAATGAGCAGTTCTTC.

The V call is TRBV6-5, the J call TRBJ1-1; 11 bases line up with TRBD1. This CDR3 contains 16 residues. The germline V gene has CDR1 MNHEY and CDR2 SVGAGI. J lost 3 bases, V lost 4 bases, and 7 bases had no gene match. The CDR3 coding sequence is TGTGCCAGCAGTTTGGGAGGGACAGGGGGGTACACTGAAGCTTTCTTT. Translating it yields CASSLGGTGGYTEAFF.

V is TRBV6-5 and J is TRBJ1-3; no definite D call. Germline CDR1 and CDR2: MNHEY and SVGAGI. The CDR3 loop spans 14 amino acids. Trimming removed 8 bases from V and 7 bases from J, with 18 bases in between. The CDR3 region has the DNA TGTGCCAGCGCCCCCCGGGGTGAGCGGAACACCATATATTTT. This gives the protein CASAPRGERNTIYF.

The CDR3 DNA is TGTGCCAGCACCCCCCCGGGGACCGGGGAGCTGTTTTTT. It is translated as CASTPPGTGELFF. V gene TRBV28 combines with J gene TRBJ2-2; weak D call: TRBD2 (5 bases). The CDR3 contains 13 residues. V lost 7 bases to trimming and J lost 5 bases, with 11 bases between them. Germline values: CDR1 MDHEN, CDR2 SYDVKM.